A selection of T cell receptor beta chains follows, all from one sample in a study of T cell responses to AZD1222 COVID-19 vaccine. Clones were sequenced by immunoSEQ multiplex PCR, and TCRdb holds only the in-frame ones, with some missing. The table records approximately 130,000 clones, 80% to 95% of them present only once. The specimen was peripheral blood, collected on day 0 of AZD1222 vaccination. The receptors come from an adult in good health. The CDR3 runs from the conserved cysteine through the conserved F or W. The D gene is left open where the match is weak. Rows give clone size only sometimes, using once, few, many, or a class for an expanded clone.

cdr3_aa cdr3_nt d_call v_call clone_size j_call
CASSPSTDPGNTIYF TGTGCCAGCTCACCATCGACAGACCCTGGAAACACCATATATTTT NA TRBV18 NA TRBJ1-3
CSVEDGGRTEAFF TGCAGCGTTGAAGACGGGGGGAGAACTGAAGCTTTCTTT NA TRBV29-1 NA TRBJ1-1
CASSEAVGRAGEQFF TGTGCCAGCAGTGAAGCTGTGGGCAGGGCTGGTGAGCAGTTCTTC NA TRBV2 NA TRBJ2-1
CASRPGGASPEAFF TGTGCCAGCAGACCAGGGGGCGCGTCCCCTGAAGCTTTCTTT TRBD1 TRBV28 NA TRBJ1-1
CASSSTYTEAFF TGTGCCAGCAGTTCCACTTACACTGAAGCTTTCTTT NA TRBV28 NA TRBJ1-1
CASSLMGAGQPQHF TGTGCCAGCAGTTTGATGGGGGCAGGACAGCCCCAGCATTTT NA TRBV28 NA TRBJ1-5
CASPTEQGAREAFF TGTGCCAGCCCCACTGAACAGGGGGCACGGGAAGCTTTCTTT TRBD1 TRBV6-5 NA TRBJ1-1
CASSRDRGEYGYTF TGTGCCAGCAGCCGGGACAGGGGCGAATATGGCTACACCTTC TRBD1 TRBV2 NA TRBJ1-2
CASSLDRAPAADTQYF TGTGCCAGCAGCTTGGACAGAGCCCCAGCGGCAGATACGCAGTATTTT NA TRBV5-4 NA TRBJ2-3
CSVEGAGTFYNEQFF TGCAGCGTTGAAGGGGCCGGGACTTTCTACAATGAGCAGTTCTTC NA TRBV29-1 NA TRBJ2-1
CASSRDRQSSYNSPLHF TGTGCCAGTAGCCGCGACAGACAGAGCTCCTATAATTCACCCCTCCACTTT NA TRBV19 NA TRBJ1-6
CSVERGGRPTEAFF TGCAGCGTTGAGAGGGGCGGACGTCCCACTGAAGCTTTCTTT NA TRBV29-1 NA TRBJ1-1
CASSPSGEQYF TGTGCCAGCTCACCCTCAGGTGAGCAGTACTTC NA TRBV18 NA TRBJ2-7
CASSQEDNDQETQYF TGTGCCAGCAGCCAAGAGGACAACGACCAAGAGACCCAGTACTTC NA TRBV4-2 NA TRBJ2-5
CASSQVRNTGELFF TGTGCCAGCAGCCAAGTTAGGAACACCGGGGAGCTGTTTTTT NA TRBV3-1/TRBV3-2 NA TRBJ2-2
CASSFQTPQGATYEQYF TGTGCCAGCAGTTTCCAGACCCCCCAGGGGGCGACTTACGAGCAGTACTTC TRBD1 TRBV27 NA TRBJ2-7
CASSERGTNTGELFF TGTGCCAGCAGCGAGCGAGGAACGAACACCGGGGAGCTGTTTTTT NA TRBV7-8 NA TRBJ2-2
CASSLKRTNGNTIYF TGTGCCAGCAGCTTAAAAAGGACAAACGGAAACACCATATATTTT NA TRBV7-3 NA TRBJ1-3
CASSSVTGGIYGYTF TGTGCCAGCAGCTCGGTGACAGGGGGCATCTATGGCTACACCTTC TRBD1 TRBV5-6 NA TRBJ1-2
CSSDLENQETQYF TGCAGTTCCGACCTCGAGAACCAAGAGACCCAGTACTTC NA TRBV29-1 NA TRBJ2-5
CASSQAFAATSGRSNEQFF TGCGCCAGCAGCCAAGCCTTTGCCGCGACTAGCGGGAGGAGTAATGAGCAGTTCTTC TRBD2 TRBV4-3 NA TRBJ2-1
CASGVRLVGRAGYTF TGTGCCAGCGGCGTAAGATTGGTCGGCCGTGCTGGCTACACCTTC NA TRBV6-4 NA TRBJ1-2
CASSVSGSVADTQYF TGTGCCAGCAGCGTAAGCGGGAGCGTCGCAGATACGCAGTATTTT TRBD2 TRBV9 NA TRBJ2-3
CASRSRQGKNSPLHF TGTGCCAGCAGGTCCAGGCAGGGGAAAAATTCACCCCTCCACTTT NA TRBV28 NA TRBJ1-6
CASIIRAHGYTF TGTGCCAGCATCATCAGGGCTCATGGCTACACCTTC NA TRBV2 NA TRBJ1-2
CASIKGGPNNEQFF TGTGCCAGCATCAAGGGGGGGCCCAACAATGAGCAGTTCTTC NA TRBV6-6 NA TRBJ2-1
CASTQNTEAFF TGTGCCAGCACCCAGAACACTGAAGCTTTCTTT NA TRBV6-5 NA TRBJ1-1
CASSMGSSTQTQYF TGTGCCAGTAGTATGGGGTCTAGTACGCAGACCCAGTACTTC NA TRBV19 NA TRBJ2-5
CASSYSFRGRRLVYEKLFF TGTGCCAGCAGTTACTCGTTTCGTGGCAGGCGCCTCGTATATGAAAAACTGTTTTTT NA TRBV6-2/TRBV6-3 NA TRBJ1-4
CASSQGVLGVDYGYTF TGCGCCAGCAGCCAAGGAGTTCTAGGGGTCGACTATGGCTACACCTTC NA TRBV4-1 NA TRBJ1-2
CASSLGFGRDLSYEQYF TGTGCCAGCAGCTTGGGTTTCGGGCGGGACCTCTCCTACGAGCAGTACTTC NA TRBV13 NA TRBJ2-7
CSVGTQNYGYTF TGCAGCGTTGGGACACAGAACTATGGCTACACCTTC NA TRBV29-1 once TRBJ1-2
CASSGTSGNTGELFF TGTGCCAGCAGTGGGACTAGCGGCAACACCGGGGAGCTGTTTTTT TRBD2 TRBV6-6 NA TRBJ2-2